The clone carrying this TCR beta chain was detected ten times or more. This specimen comes from a study of regulatory T cells in long-lasting Graves disease. Study as a whole: Antithyroid drug use was under 3 months in newly diagnosed Graves' patients.

HTBI primers from iRepertoire and Arm-PCR of CDR3 regions yielded the TCR beta libraries. TCRdb used MiXCR to reprocess the multiplex PCR reads, holding one entry per CDR3 protein. The sample lists 400,000 to 450,000 distinct CDR3 sequences, 15% to 20% occurring once. Germline assignment: CDR1 LGHDT and CDR2 YNNKEL (reference sequence). The CDR3 spans 15 residues. V lost 4 bases and J lost 4, with 14 bases in between. Sample time point: newly diagnosed GD, antithyroid drugs for less than 3 months. Following extraction of RNA from PBMCs, that RNA was used to make the TCR library. This same sample was also taken into another study, of T cells in Graves' hyperthyroidism and ophthalmopathy. From that study: A set of HTBI primers served as the primers for a first-round RT-PCR of the TCR CDR3.

The receptor's source is a woman younger than 45 with Graves disease. The source was peripheral blood mononuclear cells (PBMCs), collected at new diagnosis, from a patient treated with antithyroid drugs. This sequence joins TRBV3-1 and TRBJ2-1; D assignment may be TRBD1 or TRBD2 (5 bases each). Written as DNA, the CDR3 is TGTGCCAGCAGCCCGGGGTATGGGGGTTACAATGAGCAGTTCTTC. Its translation: CASSPGYGGYNEQFF.